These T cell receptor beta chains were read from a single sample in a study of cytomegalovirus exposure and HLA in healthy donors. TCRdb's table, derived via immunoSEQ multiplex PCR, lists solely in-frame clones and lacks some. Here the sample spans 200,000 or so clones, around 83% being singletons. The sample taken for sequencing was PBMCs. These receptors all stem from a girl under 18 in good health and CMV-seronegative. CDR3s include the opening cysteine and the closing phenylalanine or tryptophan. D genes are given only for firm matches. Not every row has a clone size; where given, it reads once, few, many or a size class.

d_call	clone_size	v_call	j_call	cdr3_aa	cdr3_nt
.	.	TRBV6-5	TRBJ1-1	CASSYSTRGPTEAFF	TGTGCCAGCAGTTACTCGACCAGGGGACCCACTGAAGCTTTCTTT
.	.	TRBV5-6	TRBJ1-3	CASSLVTATGNTIYF	TGTGCCAGCAGCTTGGTCACAGCTACTGGAAACACCATATATTTT
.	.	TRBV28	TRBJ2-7	CASSLEVRSVSYEQYF	TGTGCCAGCAGTTTAGAAGTACGCAGCGTGTCCTACGAGCAGTACTTC
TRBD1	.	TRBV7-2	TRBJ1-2	CASSLAKGQGAGGYTF	TGTGCCAGCAGCTTAGCCAAGGGACAGGGGGCAGGTGGCTACACCTTC
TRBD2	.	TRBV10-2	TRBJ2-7	CASPWGGPF	TGCGCCAGCCCGTGGGGGGGACCCTTC
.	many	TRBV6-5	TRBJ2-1	CASSRGTQEQFF	TGTGCCAGCAGCAGAGGGACACAAGAGCAGTTCTTC
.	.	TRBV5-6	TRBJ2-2	CASSFVPRWNTGELFF	TGTGCCAGCAGCTTCGTCCCGCGATGGAACACCGGGGAGCTGTTTTTT
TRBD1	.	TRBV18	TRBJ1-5	CASSQGAGTGDNQPQHF	TGTGCCAGCTCACAAGGGGCCGGGACAGGGGACAATCAGCCCCAGCATTTT
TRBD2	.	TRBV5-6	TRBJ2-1	CASSLGLAAYNEQFF	TGTGCCAGCAGCCTGGGACTAGCAGCCTACAATGAGCAGTTCTTC
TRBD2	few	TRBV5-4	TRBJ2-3	CASSAGLAGARGTDTQYF	TGTGCCAGCAGTGCCGGACTAGCGGGTGCTAGGGGAACAGATACGCAGTATTTT
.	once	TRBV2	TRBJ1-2	CASSPGSGYTF	TGTGCCAGCAGTCCAGGGTCTGGCTACACCTTC
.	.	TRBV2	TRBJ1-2	CASSESFEARYGYTF	TGTGCCAGCAGTGAAAGTTTCGAGGCGCGATATGGCTACACCTTC
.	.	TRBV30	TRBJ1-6	CAWSSQGNSPLHF	TGTGCCTGGAGCAGCCAGGGTAATTCACCCCTCCACTTT
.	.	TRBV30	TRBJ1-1	CAWRNTQNTEAFF	TGTGCCTGGAGAAACACGCAAAACACTGAAGCTTTCTTT
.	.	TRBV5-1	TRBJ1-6	CASSLEQGSYNSPLHF	TGCGCCAGCAGCCTCGAACAGGGCTCCTATAATTCACCCCTCCACTTT
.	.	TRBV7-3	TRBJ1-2	CASSRGAGEGYTF	TGTGCCAGCAGCCGGGGGGCAGGGGAAGGCTACACCTTC
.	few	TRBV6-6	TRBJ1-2	CASSTIDRRGKSGYTF	TGTGCCAGCAGCACCATCGACAGGAGAGGGAAGAGTGGCTACACCTTC
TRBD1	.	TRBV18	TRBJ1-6	CASSPQDRPDSPLHF	TGTGCCAGCTCACCGCAGGACAGGCCTGATTCACCCCTCCACTTT
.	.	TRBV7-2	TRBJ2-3	CASSWMGADTQYF	TGTGCCAGCAGCTGGATGGGCGCAGATACGCAGTATTTT
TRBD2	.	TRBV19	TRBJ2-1	CASKDPAGGYNEQFF	TGTGCCAGTAAAGACCCAGCGGGGGGCTACAATGAGCAGTTCTTC
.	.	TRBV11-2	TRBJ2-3	CASTRSTDTQYF	TGTGCCAGCACCAGAAGCACAGATACGCAGTATTTT
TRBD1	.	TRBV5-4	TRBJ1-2	CASSSRQGFGYGYTF	TGTGCCAGCAGCTCAAGACAGGGTTTCGGCTATGGCTACACCTTC
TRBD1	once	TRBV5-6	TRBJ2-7	CASSLVPPGTGGYEQYF	TGTGCCAGCAGCTTGGTCCCCCCCGGGACAGGGGGCTACGAGCAGTACTTC
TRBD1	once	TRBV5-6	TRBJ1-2	CASRAGQGVGGYTF	TGTGCCAGCAGGGCGGGACAGGGGGTAGGAGGCTACACCTTC
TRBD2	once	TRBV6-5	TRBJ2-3	CASSYGSGGATDTQYF	TGTGCCAGCAGTTACGGTAGCGGGGGGGCCACAGATACGCAGTATTTT